The source of this T cell receptor beta chain is a study of shared clonotypes between healthy human individuals. The material for each subset, its genomic DNA, was split evenly across several immunoSEQ plates. Using immunoSEQ multiplex PCR, the repertoire was profiled, and TCRdb retains in-frame clones only, with some absent. The table shows some 2,000,000 clones, with approximately 94% occurring only once. Donation came from healthy HIV-negative adults that had no recent acute infections or vaccinations. The clonotype was recovered from a young man in good health. Sequenced: naive CD4+ T cells sorted from blood. The subset was: CD45RA+ positively selected.

The CDR3 here is CASSSLGGGPSETQYF. The CDR3 region has the DNA TGTGCCAGCAGCTCCTTGGGGGGAGGGCCGTCCGAGACCCAGTACTTC. This chain connects TRBV7-2 to TRBJ2-5; 7 positions agree with TRBD2. The CDR3 spans 16 residues. Losses at the gene ends were 4 bases for V and 5 bases for J; bases not matched to a gene: 13. Germline CDR1 is SGHTA and CDR2 is FQGNSA. Drawing the rest from reference TRBV7-2 and TRBJ2-5, the complete variable domain is GAGVSQSPSNKVTEKGKDVELRCDPISGHTALYWYRQSLGQGLEFLIYFQGNSAPDKSGLPSDRFSAERTGGSVSTLTIQRTQQEDSAVYLCASSSLGGGPSETQYFGPGTRLLVL.